The 18 T cell receptor beta chains below were found in one sample sequenced in a study of blood T cell repertoires in COVID-19. Some clones are missing from TCRdb's copy, which holds only in-frame ones; the method was immunoSEQ multiplex PCR. There are 65,000 to 95,000 clones in the sample; roughly 89% occur only once, and roughly 8.8% lies in the top ten. The sequenced sample was peripheral blood. All receptors come from a man older than 75 with acute or convalescent COVID-19.

J is TRBJ1-2 and V is TRBV6-1, with 9 bases lining up with TRBD1. J was trimmed by 5 bases and V by 1 base; bases with no gene match: 2. The CDR3 has 14 residues. Germline CDR1 MNHNS, CDR2 SASEGT. DNA of the CDR3: TGTGCCAGCAGTGAAGGGGGACAGGGATATGGCTACACCTTC. This sequence encodes CASSEGGQGYGYTF.

The chain employs TRBV5-1 and TRBJ1-1; TRBD1 might be the D (6 bases). Germline loops: CDR1 SGHRS, CDR2 YFSETQ. This CDR3 spans 15 amino acids. The V end was cut by 3 bases, the J end by 0 bases, with 12 bases between. The DNA for the CDR3 is TGCGCCAGCAGCTCCGTGACAGGTATGAACACTGAAGCTTTCTTT. Protein product: CASSSVTGMNTEAFF. The full variable domain, rest sourced from reference TRBV5-1 and TRBJ1-1, is KAGVTQTPRYLIKTRGQQVTLSCSPISGHRSVSWYQQTPGQGLQFLFEYFSETQRNKGNFPGRFSGRQFSNSRSEMNVSTLELGDSALYLCASSSVTGMNTEAFFGQGTRLTVV.

The rearrangement links TRBV7-5 to TRBJ2-7; the table calls TRBD2, which could not be checked here. TRBV7-5 is labeled a pseudogene. The CDR3 consists of 15 residues. For the CDR3, the DNA is TGTGTCACCGTGGGGGGGCTTTCGGTCGACTGCGAGCAGTACTTC. Encoded protein: CVTVGGLSVDCEQYF.

The V and J genes are TRBV7-9 and TRBJ2-5, with TRBD2 matching over 8 bases. This CDR3 is built from 14 residues. CDR1 is SEHNR and CDR2 is FQNEAQ in the germline V gene (reference sequence). The trim removed 5 bases at V and 5 bases at J, leaving 7 bases unmatched. In DNA, the CDR3 is TGTGCCAGCAGCCTGACTAGCGTTCAGGAGACCCAGTACTTC. Translation: CASSLTSVQETQYF.

The chain carries TRBV18 and TRBJ1-1; TRBD1 matches at 9 bases. This CDR3 has 16 residues. Germline V lookup: CDR1 KGHSH, CDR2 LQKENI. Trimming took 0 bases from V and 1 from J; bases not matched to a gene: 3. In nucleotides, the CDR3 is TGTGCCAGCTCACCACCTACAGGGGGCGCGAACACTGAAGCTTTCTTT. This sequence encodes CASSPPTGGANTEAFF.

This clone was detected a few times. This sequence joins TRBV19 and TRBJ1-1, with D unresolved. V was pared by 6 bases and J by 5 bases, with 10 bases between. CDR3 length equals 12 residues. Germline V gene lookup returns CDR1 LNHDA and CDR2 SQIVND (reference sequence). CDR3 amino acids: CASRLGGTEAFF. The CDR3 DNA reads as TGTGCCAGTAGACTAGGTGGGACTGAAGCTTTCTTT. Supplemented by reference TRBV19 and TRBJ1-1, the full variable domain reads DGGITQSPKYLFRKEGQNVTLSCEQNLNHDAMYWYRQDPGQGLRLIYYSQIVNDFQKGDIAEGYSVSREKKESFPLTVTSAQKNPTAFYLCASRLGGTEAFFGQGTRLTVV.

On this clone itself: At one of its ends the junction is not consistent with the germline gene, which may arise from a read error. The chain carries TRBV27 and TRBJ1-1; D remains ambiguous. Germline V gene data show CDR1 as MNHEY and CDR2 as SMNVEV (reference sequence). The CDR3 is made up of 13 amino acids. CDR3 coding DNA: TGTGCCAGCGGTTTGAACAGGAACACTGAAGCTTTCTTT. This translates into CASGLNRNTEAFF.

The rearrangement uses TRBV6-1 and TRBJ2-3; maybe TRBD2 (5 bases). CDR3 length equals 14 residues. Between the trimmed V and J ends, which lost 2 bases and 7 bases, there was a span of 13 bases. The germline V gene encodes CDR1 MNHNS and CDR2 SASEGT. The CDR3 region is CASSERGLGNTQYF. In DNA, the CDR3 is TGTGCCAGCAGTGAACGGGGATTAGGAAATACGCAGTATTTT.

The chain is built from TRBV20-1 and TRBJ2-5; 8 bases match TRBD2. Trimming removed 3 bases from V and 4 bases from J; junction bases left unmatched: 13. Looked up from germline, CDR1 is DFQATT and CDR2 is SNEGSKA (reference sequence). CDR3 length: 16 residues. Here the CDR3 DNA reads TGCAGTGCTAGTGGATCTGGGAGCGGGAGCGTAGAGACCCAGTACTTC. Its translation is CSASGSGSGSVETQYF.

This clone was detected once. CDR3 in DNA: TGTGCCAGCAGTTCTCCTAGCGGGGGTGTTGATACGCAGTATTTT. Its protein product is CASSSPSGGVDTQYF. The V gene is TRBV27, the J gene TRBJ2-3; 10 positions agree with TRBD2. CDR3 length equals 15 residues. Losses at the gene ends were 4 bases for V and 6 bases for J; bases not matched to a gene: 7. Looked up from germline, CDR1 is MNHEY and CDR2 is SMNVEV (reference sequence).

The chain uses TRBV27 and TRBJ2-7; D possibly corresponds to TRBD2 (5 bases). V lost 1 base, J lost 3 bases, and 10 bases lay in between. The germline gives CDR1 MNHEY, CDR2 SMNVEV (reference sequence). This CDR3 has 14 amino acids. Here the CDR3 reads CASSLYREFYEQYF. CDR3 nucleotides: TGTGCCAGCAGTTTATATCGGGAATTCTACGAGCAGTACTTC.

CDR3 region: CSVEQGVGTEAFF. The DNA of the CDR3 is TGCAGCGTAGAACAGGGGGTTGGCACTGAAGCTTTCTTT. The chain links TRBV29-1 to TRBJ1-1; 8 positions agree with TRBD1. Germline lookup yields CDR1 SQVTM and CDR2 ANQGSEA. The CDR3 has 13 amino acids. With V trimmed by 6 bases and J by 4 bases, 7 bases remained unmatched.

This clone has only a few counts. V is TRBV12-1 and J is TRBJ1-1; the D call in the table, TRBD1, was not verified against the DNA. TRBV12-1 is assigned pseudogene status. The CDR3 covers 16 residues. In DNA form, the CDR3 reads TGTGCCAGCAGCTTTTTCAGGGTTTGCAGGAACACTGAAGCTTTCTTT. It specifies CASSFFRVCRNTEAFF.

The chain employs TRBV12-3 or TRBV12-4 and TRBJ1-6; D unresolved. This CDR3 spans 13 amino acids. Between the trimmed V and J ends, which lost 9 bases and 2 bases, there was a span of 8 bases. The CDR3 region is CASTTAYNSPLHF. Here the CDR3 DNA reads TGTGCCAGTACAACAGCCTATAATTCACCCCTCCACTTT.

Only a few counts were recorded for this clone. As DNA, the CDR3 is TGTGCCAGCAGCGTAGGACAGGCTACGACCTACGAGCAGTACTTC. Protein sequence: CASSVGQATTYEQYF. V and J are TRBV9 and TRBJ2-7; possible D gene TRBD1, 6 bases. CDR1 is SGDLS and CDR2 is YYNGEE in the germline V gene. The length of the CDR3 is 15 residues. V shed 0 bases and J shed 2 bases, with 12 bases lying between them.

The J gene is TRBJ1-2, the V gene TRBV19; no clear D gene. The CDR3 contains 12 residues. The germline V gene encodes CDR1 LNHDA and CDR2 SQIVND (reference sequence). V was clipped by 5 bases and J by 8 bases, with 12 bases between them. The CDR3 is CASSFSPGGYTF. The CDR3 nucleotides read TGTGCCAGTAGTTTCAGCCCCGGGGGCTACACCTTC.

The V call is TRBV27, the J call TRBJ1-6; maybe TRBD1 (5 bases). This CDR3 comprises 15 residues. Germline-derived CDR1 and CDR2 are MNHEY and SMNVEV (reference sequence). Trimming pared 5 bases from V and 7 bases from J, leaving 15 bases between. In DNA form, the CDR3 reads TGTGCCAGCAGTCCCCTGCTAGGGGCAAATTCACCCCTCCACTTT. Translated: CASSPLLGANSPLHF.

The chain carries TRBV2 and TRBJ1-3; 9 nucleotides align to TRBD1. The J segment lost 0 bases and the V segment lost 8 bases, leaving 8 bases of the junction unmatched. CDR1 is SNHLY, CDR2 FYNNEI, per germline. The CDR3 runs 16 residues. CDR3 amino acids: CASGTGPTLSGNTIYF. As DNA, the CDR3 is TGTGCCAGCGGGACAGGGCCGACGCTCTCTGGAAACACCATATATTTT.